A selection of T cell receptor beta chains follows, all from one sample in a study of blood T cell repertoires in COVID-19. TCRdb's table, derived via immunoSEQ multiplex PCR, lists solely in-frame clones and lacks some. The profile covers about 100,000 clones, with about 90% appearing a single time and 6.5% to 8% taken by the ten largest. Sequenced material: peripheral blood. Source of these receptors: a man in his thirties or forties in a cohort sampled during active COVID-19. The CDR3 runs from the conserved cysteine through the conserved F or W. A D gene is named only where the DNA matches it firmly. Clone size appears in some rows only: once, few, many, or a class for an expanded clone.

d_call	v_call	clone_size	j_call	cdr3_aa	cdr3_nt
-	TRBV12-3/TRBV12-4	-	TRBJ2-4	CASTSGAKNIQYF	TGTGCCAGCACCTCGGGGGCCAAAAACATTCAGTACTTC
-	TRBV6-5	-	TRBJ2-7	CASSYGAEPAYEQYF	TGTGCCAGCAGTTACGGGGCAGAGCCGGCCTACGAGCAGTACTTC
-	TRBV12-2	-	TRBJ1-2	CASRATGGYTF	TGTGCAAGTCGCGCGACGGGAGGCTACACCTTC
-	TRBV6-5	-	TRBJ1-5	CASSYTGRGDQPQHF	TGTGCCAGCAGTTACACAGGGAGGGGGGATCAGCCCCAGCATTTT
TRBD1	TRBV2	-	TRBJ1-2	CASRWTGEHGYTF	TGTGCCAGCAGGTGGACAGGCGAACATGGCTACACCTTC
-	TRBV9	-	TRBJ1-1	CASSNRVGPNEAFF	TGTGCCAGCAGCAACAGGGTGGGACCAAATGAAGCTTTCTTT
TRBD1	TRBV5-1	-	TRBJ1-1	CASSLRPGGANTEAFF	TGCGCCAGCAGCTTGCGCCCAGGGGGCGCGAACACTGAAGCTTTCTTT
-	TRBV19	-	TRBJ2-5	CASSALDTSQETQYF	TGTGCCAGTAGTGCCCTAGACACTAGCCAAGAGACCCAGTACTTC
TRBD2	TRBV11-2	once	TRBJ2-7	CASRRGGGSYEQYF	TGTGCCAGCAGGCGGGGGGGCGGATCCTACGAGCAGTACTTC
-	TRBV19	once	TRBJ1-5	CASSFDGSNQPQHF	TGTGCCAGTAGTTTCGACGGGAGCAATCAGCCCCAGCATTTT
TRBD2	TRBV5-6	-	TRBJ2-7	CASSLFHAGGSYEQYF	TGTGCCAGCAGCTTGTTCCACGCGGGGGGGTCCTACGAGCAGTACTTC
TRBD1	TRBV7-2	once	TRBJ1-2	CASSQRRTGDTNYGYTF	TGTGCCAGCAGCCAAAGAAGGACAGGGGATACTAACTATGGCTACACCTTC
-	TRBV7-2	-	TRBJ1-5	CASCFAGLGGGQPQHF	TGTGCCAGCTGCTTCGCGGGACTGGGGGGGGGTCAGCCCCAGCATTTT
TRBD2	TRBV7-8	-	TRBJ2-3	CASSPPLADTQYF	TGTGCCAGCAGCCCACCACTAGCGGATACGCAGTATTTT
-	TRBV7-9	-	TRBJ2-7	CASSLVVGASYEQYF	TGTGCCAGCAGCTTAGTCGTGGGGGCCTCCTACGAGCAGTACTTC
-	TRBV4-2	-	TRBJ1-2	CASSHDRYGYTF	TGTGCCAGCAGCCACGACAGGTATGGCTACACCTTC
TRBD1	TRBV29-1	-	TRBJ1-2	CSVQGTGGAGYGYTF	TGCAGCGTCCAGGGGACAGGGGGCGCGGGCTATGGCTACACCTTC
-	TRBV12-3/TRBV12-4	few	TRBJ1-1	CASRRQDYTEAFF	TGTGCCAGCAGGCGACAGGACTACACTGAAGCTTTCTTT
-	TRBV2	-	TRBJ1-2	CASSARGHNGYTF	TGTGCCAGCAGTGCAAGGGGTCATAATGGCTACACCTTC
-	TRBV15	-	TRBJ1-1	CATSISLTADTEAFF	TGTGCCACCAGTATATCTCTGACAGCTGACACTGAAGCTTTCTTT
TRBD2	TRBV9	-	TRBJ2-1	CASSLPGLAGNEQFF	TGTGCCAGCAGCCTCCCGGGACTAGCGGGCAATGAGCAGTTCTTC
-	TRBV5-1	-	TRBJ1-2	CASSLAAAGNYGYTF	TGCGCCAGCAGCTTGGCGGCCGCAGGGAACTATGGCTACACCTTC
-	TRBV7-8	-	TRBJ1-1	CASSLPGGDTEAFF	TGTGCCAGCAGCTTACCGGGGGGGGACACTGAAGCTTTCTTT
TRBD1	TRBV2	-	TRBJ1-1	CASSSRQGGTEAFF	TGTGCCAGCAGTTCAAGACAGGGTGGTACTGAAGCTTTCTTT
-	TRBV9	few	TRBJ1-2	CASSGNRVSNGYTF	TGTGCCAGCAGCGGAAACAGGGTCTCTAATGGCTACACCTTC
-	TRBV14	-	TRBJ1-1	CASSPLGSLNTEAFF	TGTGCCAGCAGCCCGCTAGGATCCTTGAACACTGAAGCTTTCTTT
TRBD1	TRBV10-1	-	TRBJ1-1	CASSKGQEATEAFF	TGCGCCAGCAGTAAGGGACAGGAGGCCACTGAAGCTTTCTTT
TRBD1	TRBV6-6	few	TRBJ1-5	CASTPNRGGDQPQHF	TGTGCCAGCACCCCGAACAGGGGTGGCGATCAGCCCCAGCATTTT
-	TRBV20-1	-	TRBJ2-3	CSAPTGDTQYF	TGCAGTGCGCCGACCGGGGATACGCAGTATTTT
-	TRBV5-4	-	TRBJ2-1	CASSLGAGNSHNEQFF	TGTGCCAGCAGCTTGGGAGCAGGGAATAGTCACAATGAGCAGTTCTTC
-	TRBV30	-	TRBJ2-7	CAWSPRGGSYEQYF	TGTGCCTGGAGTCCCCGGGGTGGGTCTTACGAGCAGTACTTC
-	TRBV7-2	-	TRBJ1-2	CASSLEVTSGGYTF	TGTGCCAGCAGCTTAGAGGTGACATCAGGGGGCTACACCTTC
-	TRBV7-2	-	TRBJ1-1	CASSSATNTEAFF	TGTGCCAGCAGCTCCGCTACCAACACTGAAGCTTTCTTT
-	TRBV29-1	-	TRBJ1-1	CSVGSDFSMNTEAFF	TGCAGCGTTGGGTCGGACTTCTCCATGAACACTGAAGCTTTCTTT
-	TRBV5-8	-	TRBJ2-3	CASSSAGGATSTDTQYF	TGTGCCAGCAGCTCGGCTGGAGGGGCTACTAGCACAGATACGCAGTATTTT
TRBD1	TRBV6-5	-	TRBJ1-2	CASSSTGDYGYTF	TGTGCCAGCAGCTCAACAGGGGACTATGGCTACACCTTC
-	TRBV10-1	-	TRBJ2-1	CASSDWGGEQFF	TGCGCCAGCAGTGACTGGGGAGGTGAGCAGTTCTTC
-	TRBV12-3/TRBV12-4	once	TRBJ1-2	CASSLDIRYGYTF	TGTGCCAGCAGTCTAGATATCCGCTATGGCTACACCTTC
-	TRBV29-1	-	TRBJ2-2	CSGGRGSGELFF	TGCAGCGGGGGCAGGGGTTCCGGGGAGCTGTTTTTT
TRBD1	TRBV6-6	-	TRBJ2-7	CASSFRGIDEQYF	TGTGCCAGCAGTTTCAGGGGGATCGACGAGCAGTACTTC
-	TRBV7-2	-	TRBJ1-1	CASSLRDTEAFF	TGTGCCAGCAGCCTCCGGGACACTGAAGCTTTCTTT
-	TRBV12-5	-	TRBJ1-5	CASGLPGTPNQPQHF	TGTGCTAGTGGTTTGCCCGGGACACCCAATCAGCCCCAGCATTTT